This T cell receptor (beta chain) was sequenced in a study of blood T cell repertoires in COVID-19. Study context: Italy, Spain and the United States were the sources of the convalescent and acute COVID-19 samples. The analysed material was cDNA or gDNA that came from T cells, B-cell-depleted T cells, or PBMCs.

Deletions cut 1 base from V and 3 bases from J, with 12 bases between. This CDR3 is built from 15 residues. Germline V CDR1 and CDR2: LGHDT, YNNKEL (reference sequence). Original data processing: The assay estimated nucleated cells by amplifying reference gene primers. Sequencing used immunoSEQ multiplex PCR; TCRdb keeps in-frame clones, though not all of them. The V and J calls and clone size were taken over from that table, and D and trimming were inferred from the DNA. The sample yields under 300,000 clones, around 86% seen once. The V and J genes are TRBV3-1 (or the pseudogene TRBV3-2) and TRBJ1-2, with no clear D. Sequencing used peripheral blood. This TCR was sampled from a man aged 25 to 45 who had recovered from COVID-19. Written as DNA, the CDR3 is TGTGCCAGCAGCCAAGGGCAACAGAGATACTATGGCTACACCTTC. Encoded protein: CASSQGQQRYYGYTF.